This T cell receptor beta chain was recovered during a study of blood T cell repertoires in COVID-19. Study-level background: Some COVID-19 samples were acute and others convalescent; all came from the United States, Italy and Spain.

The V and J ends lost 0 bases and 0 bases respectively, with 8 bases between them. The CDR3 totals 15 residues. Germline CDR1 reads MGHRA; CDR2 reads YSYEKL. Sequencing was performed with immunoSEQ multiplex PCR; in TCRdb, only in-frame clones are kept and a portion is missing. Among under 350,000 clones listed, approximately 86% were seen once. This receptor was obtained from a woman aged 40 to 50 with acute COVID-19. The J gene is TRBJ1-1, the V gene TRBV4-1; D gene ambiguous. Sequencing was done on a sample of PBMCs or T cells enriched from blood (not recorded which). The CDR3 nucleotides are TGCGCCAGCAGCCAAGATTGGCAATTGAACACTGAAGCTTTCTTT. It codes for CASSQDWQLNTEAFF.